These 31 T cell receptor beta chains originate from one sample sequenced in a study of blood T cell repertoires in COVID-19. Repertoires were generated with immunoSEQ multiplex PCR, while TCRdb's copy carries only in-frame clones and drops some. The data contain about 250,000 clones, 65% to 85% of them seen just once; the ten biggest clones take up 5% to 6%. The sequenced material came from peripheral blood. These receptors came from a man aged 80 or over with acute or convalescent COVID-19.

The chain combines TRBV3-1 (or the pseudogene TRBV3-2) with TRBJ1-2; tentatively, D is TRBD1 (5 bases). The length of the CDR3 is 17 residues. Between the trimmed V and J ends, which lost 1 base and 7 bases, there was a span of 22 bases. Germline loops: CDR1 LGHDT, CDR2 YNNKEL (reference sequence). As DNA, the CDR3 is TGTGCCAGCAGCCAAGTTTATCTGGGGCGCCGGATCGGTGGCTACACCTTC. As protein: CASSQVYLGRRIGGYTF.

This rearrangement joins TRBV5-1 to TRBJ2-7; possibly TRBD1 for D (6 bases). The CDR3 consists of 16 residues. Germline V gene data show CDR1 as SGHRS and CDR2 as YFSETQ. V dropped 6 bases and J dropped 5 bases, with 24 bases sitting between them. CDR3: CASIRDIPFRSHEQYF. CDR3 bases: TGCGCCAGCATCCGGGACATTCCCTTTCGGAGCCACGAGCAGTACTTC.

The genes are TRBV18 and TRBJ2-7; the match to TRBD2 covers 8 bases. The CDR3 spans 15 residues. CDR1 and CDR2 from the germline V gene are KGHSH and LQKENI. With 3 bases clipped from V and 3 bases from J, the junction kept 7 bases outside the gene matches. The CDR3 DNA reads TGTGCCAGCTCACCGACCGGGGGGGGGAACTACGAGCAGTACTTC. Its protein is CASSPTGGGNYEQYF.

The CDR3: CASSYKQYGDEQFF. In DNA, the CDR3 is TGTGCCAGCAGCTACAAACAGTACGGGGATGAGCAGTTCTTC. J is TRBJ2-1 and V is TRBV11-3, with D possibly being TRBD2 (5 bases). The CDR3 is 14 residues long. From germline, CDR1 is SGHNT and CDR2 YENEEA. Trimming pared 4 bases from V and 8 bases from J, leaving 15 bases between.

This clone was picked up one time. CDR3 sequence reads: CASSLAGGSDTQYF. DNA for the CDR3: TGTGCCAGCAGTTTAGCGGGAGGGTCAGATACGCAGTATTTT. The chain combines TRBV6-5 with TRBJ2-3, with 11 bases matching TRBD2. Trimming cost V 4 bases and J 4 bases; bases outside gene matches: 1. Looked up from germline, CDR1 is MNHEY and CDR2 is SVGAGI. There are 14 residues in the CDR3.

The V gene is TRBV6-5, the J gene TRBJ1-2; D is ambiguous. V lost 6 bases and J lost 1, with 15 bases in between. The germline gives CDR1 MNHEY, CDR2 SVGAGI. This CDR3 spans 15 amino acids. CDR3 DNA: TGTGCCAGCAGACCCACCGCGGGGAGTAACTATGGCTACACCTTC. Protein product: CASRPTAGSNYGYTF.

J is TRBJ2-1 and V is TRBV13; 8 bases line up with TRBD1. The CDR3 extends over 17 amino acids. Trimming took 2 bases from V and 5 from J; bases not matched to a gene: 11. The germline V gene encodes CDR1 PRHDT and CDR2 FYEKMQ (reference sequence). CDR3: CASSLLRMDRENNEQFF. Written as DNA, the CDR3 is TGTGCCAGCAGCTTACTTCGGATGGACAGGGAGAACAATGAGCAGTTCTTC.

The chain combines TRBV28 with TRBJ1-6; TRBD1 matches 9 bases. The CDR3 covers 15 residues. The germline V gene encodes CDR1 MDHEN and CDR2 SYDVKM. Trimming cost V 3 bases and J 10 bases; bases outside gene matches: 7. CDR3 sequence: CASSFRTGVNSPLHF. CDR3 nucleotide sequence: TGTGCCAGCAGTTTCCGGACAGGGGTTAACTCACCCCTCCACTTT.

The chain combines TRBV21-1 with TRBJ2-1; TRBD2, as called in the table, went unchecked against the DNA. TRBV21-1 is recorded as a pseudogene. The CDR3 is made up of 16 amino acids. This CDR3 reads CASSNPSGLPYNEQFF. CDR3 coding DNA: TGTGCCAGCAGCAACCCCTCGGGACTCCCATACAATGAGCAGTTCTTC.

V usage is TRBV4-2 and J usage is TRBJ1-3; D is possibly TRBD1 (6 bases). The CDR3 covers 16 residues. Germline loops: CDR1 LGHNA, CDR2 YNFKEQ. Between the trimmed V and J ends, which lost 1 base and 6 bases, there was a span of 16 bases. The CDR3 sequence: CASSQGSPGHPNTIYF. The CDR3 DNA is TGTGCCAGCAGCCAAGGATCGCCGGGACACCCAAACACCATATATTTT.

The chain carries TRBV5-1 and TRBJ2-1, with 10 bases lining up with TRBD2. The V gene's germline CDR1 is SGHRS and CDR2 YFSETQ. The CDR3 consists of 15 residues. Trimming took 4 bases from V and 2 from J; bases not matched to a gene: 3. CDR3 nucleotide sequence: TGCGCCAGCAGCACTGGACTAGCGGCCTACAATGAGCAGTTCTTC. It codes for CASSTGLAAYNEQFF.

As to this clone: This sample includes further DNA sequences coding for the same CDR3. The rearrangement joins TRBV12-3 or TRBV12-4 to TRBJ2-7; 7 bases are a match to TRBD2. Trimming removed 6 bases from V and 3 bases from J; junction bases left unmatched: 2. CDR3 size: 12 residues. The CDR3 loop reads CASSWGGYEQYF. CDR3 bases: TGTGCCAGCAGCTGGGGGGGCTACGAGCAGTACTTC.

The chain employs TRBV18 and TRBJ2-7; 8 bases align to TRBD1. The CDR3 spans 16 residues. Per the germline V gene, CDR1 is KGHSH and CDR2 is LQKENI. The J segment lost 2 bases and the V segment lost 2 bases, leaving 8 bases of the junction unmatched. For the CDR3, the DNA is TGTGCCAGCTCACCAAATGTTAGACAGGGGACCTACGAGCAGTACTTC. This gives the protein CASSPNVRQGTYEQYF. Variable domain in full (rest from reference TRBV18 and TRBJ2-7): NAGVMQNPRHLVRRRGQEARLRCSPMKGHSHVYWYRQLPEEGLKFMVYLQKENIIDESGMPKERFSAEFPKEGPSILRIQQVVRGDSAAYFCASSPNVRQGTYEQYFGPGTRLTVT.

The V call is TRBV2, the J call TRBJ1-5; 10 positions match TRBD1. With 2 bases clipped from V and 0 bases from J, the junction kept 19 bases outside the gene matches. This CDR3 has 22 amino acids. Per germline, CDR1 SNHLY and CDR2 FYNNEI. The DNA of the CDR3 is TGTGCCAGCAGTGAAATCCCTGGGGACAGGGGCATCCTATCCTATAGCAATCAGCCCCAGCATTTT. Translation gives CASSEIPGDRGILSYSNQPQHF.

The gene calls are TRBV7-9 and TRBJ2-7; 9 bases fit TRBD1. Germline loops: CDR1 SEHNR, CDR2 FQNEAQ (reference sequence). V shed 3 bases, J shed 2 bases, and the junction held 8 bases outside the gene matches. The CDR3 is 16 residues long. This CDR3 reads CASSFGPTGGAYEQYF. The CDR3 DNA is TGTGCCAGCAGCTTTGGCCCGACAGGGGGAGCCTACGAGCAGTACTTC.

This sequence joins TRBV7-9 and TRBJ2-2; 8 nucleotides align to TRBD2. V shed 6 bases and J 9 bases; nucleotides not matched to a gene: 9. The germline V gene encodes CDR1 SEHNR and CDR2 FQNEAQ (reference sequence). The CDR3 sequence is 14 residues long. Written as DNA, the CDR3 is TGTGCCAGCAGTTACATAGCGGGAAACCGGGAGCTGTTTTTT. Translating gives CASSYIAGNRELFF.

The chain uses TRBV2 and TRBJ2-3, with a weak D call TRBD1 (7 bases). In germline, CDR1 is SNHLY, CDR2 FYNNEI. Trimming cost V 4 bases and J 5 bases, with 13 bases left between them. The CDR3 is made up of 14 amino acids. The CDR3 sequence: CASSGAGGGDTQYF. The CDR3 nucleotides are TGTGCCAGCAGTGGTGCAGGGGGAGGAGATACGCAGTATTTT.

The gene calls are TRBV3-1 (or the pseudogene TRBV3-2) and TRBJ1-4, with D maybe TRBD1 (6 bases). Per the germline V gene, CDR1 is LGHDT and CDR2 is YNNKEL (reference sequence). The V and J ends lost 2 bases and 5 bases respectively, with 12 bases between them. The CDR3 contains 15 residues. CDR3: CASSQYRGGNEKLFF. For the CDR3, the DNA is TGTGCCAGCAGCCAATATAGGGGGGGGAATGAAAAACTGTTTTTT.

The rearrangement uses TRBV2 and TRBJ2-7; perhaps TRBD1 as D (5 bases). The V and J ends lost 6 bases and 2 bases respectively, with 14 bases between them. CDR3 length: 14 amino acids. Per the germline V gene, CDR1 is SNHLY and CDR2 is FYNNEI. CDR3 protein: CASSPQGRAYEQYF. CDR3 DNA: TGTGCCAGCAGCCCTCAGGGCCGGGCCTACGAGCAGTACTTC.

The CDR3 reads CASTEQGLTNEKLFF. The CDR3 nucleotides are TGTGCCAGCACCGAACAGGGGCTTACTAATGAAAAACTGTTTTTT. The V gene is TRBV2, the J gene TRBJ1-4; TRBD1 matches 7 bases. CDR1 and CDR2 from the germline V gene are SNHLY and FYNNEI. J lost 2 bases, V lost 7 bases, and 7 bases had no gene match. The CDR3 consists of 15 residues.

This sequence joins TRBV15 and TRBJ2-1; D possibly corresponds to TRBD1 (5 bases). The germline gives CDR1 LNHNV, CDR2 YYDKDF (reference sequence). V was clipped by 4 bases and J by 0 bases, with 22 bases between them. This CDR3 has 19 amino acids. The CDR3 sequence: CATSTLKVGLQGSYNEQFF. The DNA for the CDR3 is TGTGCCACCAGCACCCTAAAAGTGGGGCTCCAAGGCTCCTACAATGAGCAGTTCTTC.

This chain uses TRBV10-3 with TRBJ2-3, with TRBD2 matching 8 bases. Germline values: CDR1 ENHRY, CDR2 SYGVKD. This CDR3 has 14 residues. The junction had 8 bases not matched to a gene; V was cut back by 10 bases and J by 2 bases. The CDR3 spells CASKAGAVTDTQYF. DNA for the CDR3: TGTGCCAGCAAAGCGGGAGCCGTCACAGATACGCAGTATTTT.

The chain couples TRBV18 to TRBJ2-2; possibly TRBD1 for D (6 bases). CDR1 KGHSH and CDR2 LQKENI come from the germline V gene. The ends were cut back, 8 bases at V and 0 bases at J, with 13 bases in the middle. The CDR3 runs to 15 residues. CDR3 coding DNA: TGTGCCAGCACAAACCGACAGGCGAACACCGGGGAGCTGTTTTTT. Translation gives CASTNRQANTGELFF.

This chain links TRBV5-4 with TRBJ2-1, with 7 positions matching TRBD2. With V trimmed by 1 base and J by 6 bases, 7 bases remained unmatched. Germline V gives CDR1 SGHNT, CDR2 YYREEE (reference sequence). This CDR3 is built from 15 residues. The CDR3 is CASSLSSGTFNEQFF. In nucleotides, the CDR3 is TGTGCCAGCAGCTTGTCCAGCGGGACCTTCAATGAGCAGTTCTTC.

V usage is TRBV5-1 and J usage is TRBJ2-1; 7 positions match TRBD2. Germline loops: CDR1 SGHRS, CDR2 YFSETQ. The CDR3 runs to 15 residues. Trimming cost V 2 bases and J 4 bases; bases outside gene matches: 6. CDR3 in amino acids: CASSLQSGVYNEQFF. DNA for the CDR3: TGCGCCAGCAGCTTACAGAGCGGGGTTTACAATGAGCAGTTCTTC. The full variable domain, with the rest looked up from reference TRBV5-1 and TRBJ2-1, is KAGVTQTPRYLIKTRGQQVTLSCSPISGHRSVSWYQQTPGQGLQFLFEYFSETQRNKGNFPGRFSGRQFSNSRSEMNVSTLELGDSALYLCASSLQSGVYNEQFFGPGTRLTVL.

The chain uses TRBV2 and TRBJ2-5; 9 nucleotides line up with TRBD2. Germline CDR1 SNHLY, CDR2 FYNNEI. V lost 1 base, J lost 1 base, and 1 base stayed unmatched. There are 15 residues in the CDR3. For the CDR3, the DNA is TGTGCCAGCAGTGAAGGAGCGGGGGGCCAAGAGACCCAGTACTTC. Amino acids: CASSEGAGGQETQYF. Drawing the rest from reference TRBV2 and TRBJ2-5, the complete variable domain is EPEVTQTPSHQVTQMGQEVILRCVPISNHLYFYWYRQILGQKVEFLVSFYNNEISEKSEIFDDQFSVERPDGSNFTLKIRSTKLEDSAMYFCASSEGAGGQETQYFGPGTRLLVL.

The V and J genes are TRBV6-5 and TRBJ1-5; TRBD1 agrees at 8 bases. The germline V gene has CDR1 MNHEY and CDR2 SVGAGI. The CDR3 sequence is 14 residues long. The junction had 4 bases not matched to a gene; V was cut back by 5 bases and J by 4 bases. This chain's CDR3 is CASSPTGVNQPQHF. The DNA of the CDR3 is TGTGCCAGCAGTCCGACAGGGGTTAATCAGCCCCAGCATTTT.

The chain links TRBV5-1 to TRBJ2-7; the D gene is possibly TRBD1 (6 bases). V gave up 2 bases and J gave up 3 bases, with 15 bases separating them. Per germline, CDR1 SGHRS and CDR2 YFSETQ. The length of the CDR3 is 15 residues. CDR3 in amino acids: CASSFGGDKIYEQYF. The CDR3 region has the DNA TGCGCCAGCAGCTTCGGTGGGGACAAGATCTACGAGCAGTACTTC.

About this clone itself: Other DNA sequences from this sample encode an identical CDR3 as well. DNA of the CDR3: TGTGCCAGCTCACCCCCGGGGAGCACTGAAGCTTTCTTT. As protein: CASSPPGSTEAFF. The genes are TRBV18 and TRBJ1-1; D is unclear. CDR1 is KGHSH, CDR2 LQKENI, per germline. The V gene lost 3 bases and the J gene lost 4 bases, with 9 bases spanning the gap. The CDR3 loop spans 13 amino acids.

The CDR3 DNA is TGCGCCAGCAGCCCACCCGGAGGGGAGACCCAGTACTTC. Translation gives CASSPPGGETQYF. The V call is TRBV5-1, the J call TRBJ2-5; D is possibly TRBD2 (6 bases). The CDR3 totals 13 residues. V was cut by 4 bases and J by 5 bases, with 12 bases left in between. Germline V gene sequence: CDR1 SGHRS, CDR2 YFSETQ.

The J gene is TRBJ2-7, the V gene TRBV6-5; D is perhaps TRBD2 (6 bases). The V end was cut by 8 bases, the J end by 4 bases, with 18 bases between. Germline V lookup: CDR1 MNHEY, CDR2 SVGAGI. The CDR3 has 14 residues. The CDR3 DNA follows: TGTGCCAGCCACGGGGCCGGTGGAGGGTACGAGCAGTACTTC. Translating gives CASHGAGGGYEQYF.